A selection of T cell receptor beta chains follows, all from one sample in a study of chemoradiotherapy in HPV16-positive cancers. This table comes from immunoSEQ multiplex PCR, and its TCRdb copy is limited to in-frame clones, with some not included. The sample has about 36,000 clones, about nine tenths seen once. The input for sequencing was blood, taken from a patient who underwent chemoradiotherapy. The receptors shown here come from a human donor with HPV-associated anogenital cancer. Each CDR3 is given with its conserved first and last residue. Fields, in order: J gene, D gene, V gene, clone size, CDR3 DNA, CDR3 protein. A D gene is named only where the DNA matches it firmly. Some rows mark clone size as missing; the rest say once, few, many or name a class of expanded clone.

TRBJ2-1 | NA | TRBV2 | NA | TGTGCCAGCAGGGTGGGTAATGAGCAGTTCTTC | CASRVGNEQFF
TRBJ2-3 | NA | TRBV30 | once | TGTGCCTGGAGCTCATTGACTAACACAGATACGCAGTATTTT | CAWSSLTNTDTQYF
TRBJ1-5 | NA | TRBV25-1 | NA | TGTGCCAGCAGTGAAGGGAATCAGCCCCAGCATTTT | CASSEGNQPQHF
TRBJ2-2 | NA | TRBV30 | NA | TGCCGTCGTCTCAAAACAGTTTGTCTTGCGAACACCGGGGAGCTGTTTTTT | CRRLKTVCLANTGELFF
TRBJ1-1 | NA | TRBV7-3 | NA | TGTGCCAGCAGCCCAGGGACGCCGGGCACTGAAGCTTTCTTT | CASSPGTPGTEAFF
TRBJ2-7 | NA | TRBV5-4 | NA | TGTGCCAGCAGCCTACAAATCTCCTACGAGCAGTACTTC | CASSLQISYEQYF
TRBJ1-6 | NA | TRBV9 | NA | TGTGCCAGCAGCGTAGAGGACTGGGCCTACACCCTCCACTTT | CASSVEDWAYTLHF
TRBJ1-2 | TRBD1 | TRBV7-2 | NA | TGTGCCAGCAGCGTACAGACAGGGAACTCCGATGGCTACACCTTC | CASSVQTGNSDGYTF
TRBJ2-6 | NA | TRBV5-1 | NA | TGCGCCAGCAGCCTAGATGTCACAGACCCTGGGGCCAACGTCCTGACTTTC | CASSLDVTDPGANVLTF
TRBJ1-3 | NA | TRBV5-4 | NA | TGTGCCAGCAGCTTGGGCCTAAACTCTGGAAACACCATATATTTT | CASSLGLNSGNTIYF
TRBJ2-5 | NA | TRBV18 | NA | TGTGCCAGCTCACCCAGCACTGTGCAAGAGACCCAGTACTTC | CASSPSTVQETQYF
TRBJ1-1 | NA | TRBV6-6 | NA | TGTGCCAGCAGACCCCAAGGACAACTGAACACTGAAGCTTTCTTT | CASRPQGQLNTEAFF
TRBJ1-1 | NA | TRBV7-8 | NA | TGTGCCAGCAGCTTTACGGCTCGTGAAGCTTTCTTT | CASSFTAREAFF
TRBJ1-1 | NA | TRBV2 | NA | TGTGCCAGCAGTGACCCCCGGGACCTGAACACTGAAGCTTTCTTT | CASSDPRDLNTEAFF
TRBJ2-7 | NA | TRBV18 | NA | TGTGCCAGCTCACACCAGGACTACCCCTACGAGCAGTACTTC | CASSHQDYPYEQYF
TRBJ1-4 | NA | TRBV4-2 | NA | TGTGCCAGCAGCCGATTAAGGCTCTCTAATGAAAAACTGTTTTTT | CASSRLRLSNEKLFF
TRBJ2-1 | NA | TRBV5-1 | NA | TGCGCCAGCAGCTTGTCTTACAATGAGCAGTTCTTC | CASSLSYNEQFF
TRBJ1-1 | NA | TRBV5-5 | once | TGTGCCAGCAGCTTGTTAAGTAGACCTGGGAGCGCTGAAGCTTTCTTT | CASSLLSRPGSAEAFF
TRBJ2-5 | TRBD1 | TRBV11-2 | once | TGTGCCAGCAGCCCTACCGGGACAGGCAAAGAGACCCAGTACTTC | CASSPTGTGKETQYF
TRBJ1-3 | TRBD1 | TRBV27 | NA | TGTGCCAGCAGCGGACAGGGGATCGGAAACACCATATATTTT | CASSGQGIGNTIYF
TRBJ1-4 | NA | TRBV4-2 | NA | TGTGCCAGCAGCCAAGATGATACAATCGAAAAACTGTTTTTT | CASSQDDTIEKLFF
TRBJ2-7 | TRBD1 | TRBV9 | NA | TGTGCCAGCAGCCCCTCCCCCGGACAGGGTCCCAACGAGCAGTACTTC | CASSPSPGQGPNEQYF
TRBJ1-1 | NA | TRBV7-9 | once | TGTGCCAGCAGCCCCTTGTTCAGGGGCGCTGAAGCTTTCTTT | CASSPLFRGAEAFF
TRBJ1-5 | NA | TRBV30 | NA | TGTGCCTGGAGTGTTAAGAAAAATCAGCCCCAGCATTTT | CAWSVKKNQPQHF
TRBJ1-1 | NA | TRBV2 | NA | TGTGCCAGCAGTTTTACAGGGACTAACACTGAAGCTTTCTTT | CASSFTGTNTEAFF
TRBJ2-5 | NA | TRBV9 | once | TGTGCCAGCAGCGTAAATTCAGCGGAGACCCAGTACTTC | CASSVNSAETQYF
TRBJ1-5 | TRBD1 | TRBV7-9 | NA | TGTGCCAGCAGCTTACGGACAGGGAGTAGCAATCAGCCCCAGCATTTT | CASSLRTGSSNQPQHF
TRBJ2-1 | NA | TRBV7-9 | NA | TGTGCCAGCAGCAAACGGTCGCCTGAGCAGTTCTTC | CASSKRSPEQFF
TRBJ2-5 | TRBD2 | TRBV18 | NA | TGTGCCAGCTCACGATCGACTAGCGGGGGGGCCCTAGAGACCCAGTACTTC | CASSRSTSGGALETQYF
TRBJ1-1 | NA | TRBV5-1 | once | TGCGCCAGCAGCCCCGGAGCTGGTTTGACTTTCTTT | CASSPGAGLTFF
TRBJ1-1 | TRBD1 | TRBV9 | NA | TGTGCCAGCAATACGGGACAGCAGAACACTGAAGCTTTCTTT | CASNTGQQNTEAFF
TRBJ1-2 | NA | TRBV15 | few | TGTGCCACCAGCGCGGCCAGGGGAACCAACTATGGCTACACCTTC | CATSAARGTNYGYTF
TRBJ1-4 | NA | TRBV5-4 | NA | TGTGCCAGCAGCCCCCGGGGGTGGCAGGGAGCAACTAATGAAAAACTGTTTTTT | CASSPRGWQGATNEKLFF
TRBJ2-7 | TRBD1 | TRBV4-3 | NA | TGCGCCAGCAGCCAAGATCTTTGGGGACAGGGGCGCGAGCAGTACTTC | CASSQDLWGQGREQYF
TRBJ1-1 | TRBD1 | TRBV29-1 | NA | TGCAGCGCACGACAGGGGACGGTGACTGAAGCTTTCTTT | CSARQGTVTEAFF
TRBJ1-2 | NA | TRBV5-4 | NA | TGTGCCAGCAGCCCGGCCGGGTATGGCTACACCTTC | CASSPAGYGYTF
TRBJ1-1 | NA | TRBV7-2 | NA | TGTGCCAGCAGCGCGACGGCGAACACTGAAGCTTTCTTT | CASSATANTEAFF
TRBJ1-6 | TRBD1 | TRBV19 | NA | TGTGCCAGTAGTATAGCACAGGGGAATTCACCCCTCCACTTT | CASSIAQGNSPLHF
TRBJ1-1 | NA | TRBV9 | NA | TGTGCCAGCAGCGCAGATGGGGGGGTGAACACTGAAGCTTTCTTT | CASSADGGVNTEAFF
TRBJ1-2 | NA | TRBV19 | NA | TGTGCCAGTAGTATAGGCAGGGCAAACTATGGCTACACCTTC | CASSIGRANYGYTF
TRBJ1-2 | NA | TRBV2 | NA | TGTGCCAGCAGCCGGGACAACCCTCACTACACCTTC | CASSRDNPHYTF
TRBJ1-2 | NA | TRBV6-6 | NA | TGTGCCAGCAGCGAAAAGGGCCGGGGAGGCTACACCTTC | CASSEKGRGGYTF
TRBJ2-6 | TRBD1 | TRBV11-3 | NA | TGTGCCAGCAGCTCCCGACAGGGGGCTGGGGCCAACGTCCTGACTTTC | CASSSRQGAGANVLTF
TRBJ1-1 | NA | TRBV13 | NA | TGTGCCAGCAGCTTAAGGAGGTGGGACGCTTTCTTT | CASSLRRWDAFF
TRBJ1-4 | NA | TRBV2 | NA | TGTGCCAGCAGTGACCTCCCAGAGGCCGCAACTAATGAAAAACTGTTTTTT | CASSDLPEAATNEKLFF
TRBJ2-5 | TRBD1 | TRBV2 | NA | TGTGCCAGCAGTGGGGGGACAGGGGGCCGGGGGACCCAGTACTTC | CASSGGTGGRGTQYF
TRBJ1-1 | TRBD1 | TRBV2 | NA | TGTGCCAGCAGGGCACAGGGGGCCGGTCAAGCTTTCTTT | CASRAQGAGQAFF
TRBJ2-7 | NA | TRBV4-2 | few | TGTGCCAGCAGCCCGACCGGGACACTAGACTCCTACGAGCAGTACTTC | CASSPTGTLDSYEQYF
TRBJ2-1 | NA | TRBV5-6 | NA | TGTGCCAGCAGCTTTCGGGGGAGTTCCGGATACAATGAGCAGTTCTTC | CASSFRGSSGYNEQFF
TRBJ2-7 | NA | TRBV14 | NA | TGTGCCAGCAGCCAATCACTACAGAAAATCTACGAGCAGTACTTC | CASSQSLQKIYEQYF
TRBJ1-6 | TRBD1 | TRBV9 | NA | TGTGCCAGCAGCGAGGAGGACAGGGGGAATTCACCCCTCCACTTT | CASSEEDRGNSPLHF
TRBJ1-2 | TRBD1 | TRBV9 | NA | TGTGCCAGCAGCGTGAATACTCCAGGGGGCGGGAACTATGGCTACACCTTC | CASSVNTPGGGNYGYTF